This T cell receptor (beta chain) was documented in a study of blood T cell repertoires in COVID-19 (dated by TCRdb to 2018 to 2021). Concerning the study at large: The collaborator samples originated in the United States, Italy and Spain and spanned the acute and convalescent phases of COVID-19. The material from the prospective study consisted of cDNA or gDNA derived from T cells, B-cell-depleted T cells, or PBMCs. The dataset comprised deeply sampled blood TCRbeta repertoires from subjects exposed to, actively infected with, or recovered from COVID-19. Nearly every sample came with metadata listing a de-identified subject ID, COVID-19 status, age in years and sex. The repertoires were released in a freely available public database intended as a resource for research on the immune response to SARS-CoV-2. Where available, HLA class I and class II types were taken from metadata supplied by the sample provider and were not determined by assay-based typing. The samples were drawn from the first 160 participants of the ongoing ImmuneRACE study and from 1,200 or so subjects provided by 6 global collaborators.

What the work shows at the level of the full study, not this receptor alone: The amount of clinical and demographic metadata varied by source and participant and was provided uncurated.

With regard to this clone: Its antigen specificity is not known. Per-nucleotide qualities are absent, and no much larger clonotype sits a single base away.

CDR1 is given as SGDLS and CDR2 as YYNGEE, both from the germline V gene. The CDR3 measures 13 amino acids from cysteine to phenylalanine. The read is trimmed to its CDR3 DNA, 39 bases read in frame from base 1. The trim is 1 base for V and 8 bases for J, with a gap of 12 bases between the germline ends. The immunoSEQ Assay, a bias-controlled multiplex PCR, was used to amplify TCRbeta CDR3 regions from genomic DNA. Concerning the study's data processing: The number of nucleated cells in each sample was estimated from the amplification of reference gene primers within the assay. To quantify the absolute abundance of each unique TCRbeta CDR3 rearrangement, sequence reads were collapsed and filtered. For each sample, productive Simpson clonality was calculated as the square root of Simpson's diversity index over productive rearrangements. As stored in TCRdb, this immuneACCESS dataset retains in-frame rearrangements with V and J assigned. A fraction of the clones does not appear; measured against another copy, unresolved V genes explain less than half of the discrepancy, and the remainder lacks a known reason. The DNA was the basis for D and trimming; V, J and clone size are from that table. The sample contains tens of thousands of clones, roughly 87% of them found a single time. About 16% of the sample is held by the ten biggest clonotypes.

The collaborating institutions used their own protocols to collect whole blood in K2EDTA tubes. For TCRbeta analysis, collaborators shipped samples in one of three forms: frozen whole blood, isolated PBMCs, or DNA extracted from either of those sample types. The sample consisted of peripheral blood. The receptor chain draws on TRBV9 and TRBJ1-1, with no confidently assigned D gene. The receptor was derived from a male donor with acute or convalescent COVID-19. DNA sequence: TGTGCCAGCAGCGTATTGTCAGGCGCAGAAGCTTTCTTT. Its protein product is CASSVLSGAEAFF.